Listed here are 30 T cell receptor beta chains from one sample, sequenced in a study of T cells expressing NK-cell markers. TCRdb re-called the 5' RACE reads, yielding one record per CDR3 amino acid sequence without DNA. Its table records 400,000 to 500,000 distinct CDR3 sequences. The sample consisted of blood T cells: a sorted CD56 or NKG2C T cell subset, CD4+ or CD8+ T cells, or bulk PBMC T cells (not recorded which). The receptors were sampled from a woman between 18 and 75 years old in good health.

V usage is TRBV7-2 and J usage is TRBJ2-2. The CDR3 contains 13 residues. The germline V gene encodes CDR1 SGHTA and CDR2 FQGNSA. CDR3 region: CASNLGVTGELFF. Based on the CDR3 plus reference TRBV7-2 and TRBJ2-2, the full variable domain is GAGVSQSPSNKVTEKGKDVELRCDPISGHTALYWYRQSLGQGLEFLIYFQGNSAPDKSGLPSDRFSAERTGGSVSTLTIQRTQQEDSAVYLCASNLGVTGELFFGEGSRLTVL.

The chain has TRBV20-1 and TRBJ1-2; TCRdb returns TRBD1, unconfirmable since there is no DNA. Germline V gene sequence: CDR1 DFQATT, CDR2 SNEGSKA (reference sequence). This CDR3 has 12 residues. CDR3 residues: CSARTGGNGYTF.

V gene TRBV19 combines with J gene TRBJ1-1; TCRdb gives TRBD1 as the D gene, but with no DNA this cannot be confirmed. Germline V CDR1 and CDR2: LNHDA, SQIVND (reference sequence). The CDR3 contains 12 residues. The CDR3 spells CASRDRLFEAFF.

The V gene is TRBV28, the J gene TRBJ2-4; TCRdb's D call, TRBD1, is unchecked because there is no DNA. The CDR3 sequence is 17 residues long. Germline values: CDR1 MDHEN, CDR2 SYDVKM. The CDR3 sequence: CASSLGRLPLAKNIQYF.

V and J are TRBV12-3 or TRBV12-4 and TRBJ2-2; TCRdb indicates TRBD2, and absent DNA this call remains unverified. CDR3 size: 16 residues. The CDR3 here is CASRTTRTRGTGELFF.

This chain joins TRBV11-2 and TRBJ1-5; TCRdb calls TRBD1, which cannot be checked without DNA. Germline CDR1 reads SGHAT; CDR2 reads FQNNGV. The length of the CDR3 is 20 residues. CDR3 in amino acids: CASSSPSRRGNTWSNQPQHF.

This chain joins TRBV18 and TRBJ2-1; TCRdb indicates TRBD2, and absent DNA this call remains unverified. This CDR3 has 17 amino acids. In germline, CDR1 is KGHSH, CDR2 LQKENI. This CDR3 reads CASSPDRFRLASTEQFF.

The genes are TRBV11-1 and TRBJ2-1. Germline V CDR1 and CDR2: SGHAT, FQDESV (reference sequence). The CDR3 sequence is 12 residues long. CDR3: CASSTWGNEQFF.

The gene calls are TRBV29-1 and TRBJ2-3; TCRdb proposes TRBD2, but this gene call is untestable without DNA. CDR1 is SQVTM, CDR2 ANQGSEA, per germline. The CDR3 extends over 14 amino acids. The CDR3 region is CSALEGSWADTQYF.

The rearrangement links TRBV29-1 to TRBJ1-5; TCRdb selects TRBD1, and the lack of DNA leaves this call unchecked. This CDR3 is built from 13 residues. CDR1 SQVTM and CDR2 ANQGSEA come from the germline V gene. The chain's CDR3 is CSVEGGAGQPQHF.

V gene TRBV5-1 combines with J gene TRBJ1-4. This CDR3 spans 15 amino acids. CDR1 SGHRS and CDR2 YFSETQ come from the germline V gene. The CDR3 reads CASSRLAGANEKLFF. The variable domain in full, completed from reference TRBV5-1 and TRBJ1-4, reads KAGVTQTPRYLIKTRGQQVTLSCSPISGHRSVSWYQQTPGQGLQFLFEYFSETQRNKGNFPGRFSGRQFSNSRSEMNVSTLELGDSALYLCASSRLAGANEKLFFGSGTQLSVL.

The gene calls are TRBV7-2 and TRBJ1-4; TCRdb calls TRBD1, which cannot be checked without DNA. Germline CDR1 reads SGHTA; CDR2 reads FQGNSA. This CDR3 spans 14 amino acids. The CDR3 sequence is CASRSPDSNEKLFF.

The chain links TRBV29-1 to TRBJ1-3. CDR1 and CDR2 (germline): SQVTM, ANQGSEA. The CDR3 runs 12 residues. The CDR3 protein is CSVTHSGNTIYF.

The rearrangement joins TRBV11-1 to TRBJ1-5. CDR1 and CDR2 from the germline V gene are SGHAT and FQDESV (reference sequence). This CDR3 contains 13 residues. The chain's CDR3 is CASSFNSNQPQHF.

The chain is built from TRBV30 and TRBJ2-7; TCRdb outputs TRBD1, but without DNA this stays unchecked. CDR3 size: 13 residues. Germline CDR1 reads GTSNPN; CDR2 reads SVGIG (reference sequence). CDR3 sequence: CAWSVSRAHEQYF.

The chain uses TRBV24-1 and TRBJ2-7; TCRdb names TRBD2, which stays unverified in the absence of DNA. This CDR3 is built from 12 residues. The germline CDR1 and CDR2 sequences are KGHDR and SFDVKD. CDR3: CATPGLAYEQYF.

The chain is built from TRBV11-3 and TRBJ2-3. CDR1 SGHNT and CDR2 YENEEA come from the germline V gene. The CDR3 extends over 15 amino acids. The CDR3 sequence: CASSLVPSSTDTQYF.

This CDR3 reads CASTDQGGRYIQYF. The rearrangement uses TRBV6-2 or TRBV6-3 and TRBJ2-4; no DNA is available, so the TRBD2 call from TCRdb remains unchecked. The CDR3 spans 14 residues. The germline CDR1 and CDR2 sequences are MNHEY and SVGEGT.

The genes are TRBV28 and TRBJ1-2; TCRdb calls TRBD1, which cannot be checked without DNA. The CDR3 covers 16 residues. The germline V gene encodes CDR1 MDHEN and CDR2 SYDVKM. The CDR3 is CASSLSGQGANYGYTF.

This chain links TRBV4-3 with TRBJ2-5; TCRdb's D call of TRBD1 is untestable without DNA. Germline assignment: CDR1 LGHNA and CDR2 YSLEER. There are 13 residues in the CDR3. Here the CDR3 reads CASSQEPGQTQYF.

The rearrangement uses TRBV15 and TRBJ1-4; TCRdb lists TRBD1, though no DNA is available to test this call. The germline gives CDR1 LNHNV, CDR2 YYDKDF (reference sequence). The CDR3 spans 18 residues. CDR3 sequence reads: CATSRLRDRGFSNEKLFF.

This chain uses TRBV10-3 with TRBJ2-1; the D call from TCRdb, TRBD2, cannot be confirmed without DNA. The CDR3 totals 16 residues. Germline loops: CDR1 ENHRY, CDR2 SYGVKD. This chain's CDR3 is CAISETGTSGRHEQFF.

The genes are TRBV19 and TRBJ2-3. CDR3 length equals 14 residues. Germline CDR1 is LNHDA and CDR2 is SQIVND (reference sequence). CDR3 region: CASSIVTSTDTQYF.

The J gene is TRBJ2-1, the V gene TRBV29-1; lacking DNA, the TRBD1 call made by TCRdb goes unchecked. The germline CDR1 and CDR2 sequences are SQVTM and ANQGSEA. The CDR3 spans 15 residues. CDR3 amino acids: CSAPFLRGGTYEQFF.

The chain joins TRBV6-5 to TRBJ2-3; without DNA, the TCRdb call of TRBD1 cannot be checked. Looked up from germline, CDR1 is MNHEY and CDR2 is SVGAGI. This CDR3 is 17 amino acids long. This CDR3 reads CASSYTPGGASTDTQYF.

CDR3 residues: CATSDSPSGYNEQFF. The chain uses TRBV24-1 and TRBJ2-1; TCRdb calls TRBD2, which cannot be checked without DNA. This CDR3 comprises 15 residues. Germline assignment: CDR1 KGHDR and CDR2 SFDVKD.

J is TRBJ2-1 and V is TRBV20-1; TCRdb lists TRBD2, though no DNA is available to test this call. This CDR3 has 15 residues. CDR1 is DFQATT and CDR2 is SNEGSKA in the germline V gene (reference sequence). CDR3 loop: CSAREGLAITNEQFF.

The chain is built from TRBV6-1 and TRBJ2-1. CDR3 size: 14 residues. Germline CDR1 MNHNS, CDR2 SASEGT. The CDR3 loop reads CASSLAGPSNEQFF.

The chain couples TRBV4-3 to TRBJ2-3; TCRdb selects TRBD2, and the lack of DNA leaves this call unchecked. The CDR3 is 16 amino acids. Germline-derived CDR1 and CDR2 are LGHNA and YSLEER. This CDR3 reads CASSQDGSGGADTQYF.

The chain couples TRBV5-6 to TRBJ1-3; TCRdb returns TRBD1, unconfirmable since there is no DNA. The germline CDR1 and CDR2 sequences are SGHDT and YYEEEE. This CDR3 contains 17 residues. CDR3: CASSLDRPGRSGNTIYF.